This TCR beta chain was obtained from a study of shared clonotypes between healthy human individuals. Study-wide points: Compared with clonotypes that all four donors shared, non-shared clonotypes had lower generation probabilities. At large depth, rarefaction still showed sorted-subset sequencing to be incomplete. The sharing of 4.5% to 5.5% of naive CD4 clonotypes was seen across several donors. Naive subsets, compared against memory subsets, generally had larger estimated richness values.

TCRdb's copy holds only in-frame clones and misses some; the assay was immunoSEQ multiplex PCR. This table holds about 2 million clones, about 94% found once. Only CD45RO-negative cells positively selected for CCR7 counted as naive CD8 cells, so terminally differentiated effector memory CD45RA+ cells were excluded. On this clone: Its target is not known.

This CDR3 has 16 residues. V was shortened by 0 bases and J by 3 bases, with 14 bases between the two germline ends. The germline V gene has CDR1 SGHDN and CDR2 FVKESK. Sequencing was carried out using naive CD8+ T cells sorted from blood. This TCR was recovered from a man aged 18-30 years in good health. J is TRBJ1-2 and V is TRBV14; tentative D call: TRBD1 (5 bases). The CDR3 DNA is TGTGCCAGCAGCCAAGAACAGGCTCCCGTTTACTATGGCTACACCTTC. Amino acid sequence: CASSQEQAPVYYGYTF.